These T cell receptor beta chains were read from a single sample in a study of T cell responses to AZD1222 COVID-19 vaccine. Only in-frame clones appear in the TCRdb table, and some are missing; sequencing was by immunoSEQ multiplex PCR. The table lists about 120,000 clones, about 91% of them singletons, with more than 1.5% in the top ten. Material: peripheral blood, obtained 28 days after the second AZD1222 dose. Every receptor here comes from an adult who received the AZD1222 COVID-19 vaccine. Each CDR3 is given with its conserved first and last residue. The D gene is left open where the match is weak. Size is stated for part of the rows, as once, few or many counts, or as a class when the clone is expanded.

v_gene: TRBV20-1; abundance: .; j_gene: TRBJ1-1; d_gene: .; CDR3aa: CSALGDTEAFF; CDR3nt: TGCAGTGCTTTAGGGGACACTGAAGCTTTCTTT
v_gene: TRBV11-2; abundance: .; j_gene: TRBJ2-5; d_gene: TRBD2; CDR3aa: CASSLAASGIQETQYF; CDR3nt: TGTGCCAGCAGCTTAGCGGCTAGCGGGATCCAAGAGACCCAGTACTTC
v_gene: TRBV25-1; abundance: .; j_gene: TRBJ2-5; d_gene: .; CDR3aa: CASSERGGAETQYF; CDR3nt: TGTGCCAGCAGTGAGCGAGGGGGGGCAGAGACCCAGTACTTC
v_gene: TRBV4-1; abundance: .; j_gene: TRBJ2-1; d_gene: .; CDR3aa: CASSQGSGTGQAYNEQFF; CDR3nt: TGCGCCAGCAGCCAAGGTAGCGGGACAGGGCAGGCCTACAATGAGCAGTTCTTC
v_gene: TRBV25-1; abundance: .; j_gene: TRBJ2-5; d_gene: TRBD1; CDR3aa: CASSETGWETQYF; CDR3nt: TGTGCCAGCAGTGAGACAGGGTGGGAGACCCAGTACTTC
v_gene: TRBV19; abundance: once; j_gene: TRBJ1-4; d_gene: .; CDR3aa: CASSQLGPTNEKLFF; CDR3nt: TGTGCCAGTAGCCAACTGGGGCCAACTAATGAAAAACTGTTTTTT
v_gene: TRBV21-1; abundance: .; j_gene: TRBJ1-2; d_gene: .; CDR3aa: CASSKEKMDRAGGYTF; CDR3nt: TGTGCCAGCAGCAAAGAGAAGATGGACAGGGCGGGTGGCTACACCTTC
v_gene: TRBV9; abundance: .; j_gene: TRBJ1-2; d_gene: .; CDR3aa: CASSPLLGYGYTF; CDR3nt: TGTGCCAGCAGCCCCCTCCTAGGCTATGGCTACACCTTC
v_gene: TRBV5-1; abundance: .; j_gene: TRBJ2-1; d_gene: .; CDR3aa: CASSGGSLQSFYNEQFF; CDR3nt: TGCGCCAGCAGCGGAGGGAGTTTACAGTCTTTCTACAATGAGCAGTTCTTC
v_gene: TRBV28; abundance: few; j_gene: TRBJ1-3; d_gene: .; CDR3aa: CASSSETVRNTIYF; CDR3nt: TGTGCCAGCAGCTCAGAGACAGTCCGAAACACCATATATTTT
v_gene: TRBV2; abundance: .; j_gene: TRBJ1-2; d_gene: .; CDR3aa: CASSSYGYTF; CDR3nt: TGTGCCAGCAGTAGCTATGGCTACACCTTC
v_gene: TRBV7-3; abundance: .; j_gene: TRBJ1-1; d_gene: .; CDR3aa: CASSLSGSAADTEAFF; CDR3nt: TGTGCCAGCAGCTTATCGGGCAGTGCGGCCGACACTGAAGCTTTCTTT